This passage covers 17 T cell receptor beta chains from one sample sequenced in a study of regulatory T cells in long-lasting Graves disease. Combining iRepertoire HTBI primers with Arm-PCR of CDR3 regions, the authors built TCR beta libraries. A single record per CDR3 protein comes from TCRdb applying MiXCR to the multiplex PCR reads. The table includes roughly 400,000 distinct CDR3 sequences, over 20% detected once. Stated time point: persistent/refractory GD, antithyroid drugs over 5 years with positive TRAb. PBMCs were the source of the RNA used for TCR sequencing. Sequenced material: peripheral blood mononuclear cells (PBMCs), taken when the disease was refractory, from a patient treated with antithyroid drugs. The receptors come from a female donor with Graves disease.

The table lists this clonotype with a few counts. This chain connects TRBV14 to TRBJ2-5; D not resolved. CDR1 is SGHDN and CDR2 is FVKESK in the germline V gene. Trimming took 0 bases from V and 2 from J, leaving 10 bases between them. CDR3 length: 15 residues. CDR3 loop: CASSQDGELQETQYF. CDR3 DNA: TGTGCCAGCAGCCAAGATGGTGAACTACAAGAGACCCAGTACTTC.

Points on this clonotype: A read error is likely, as this CDR3 ends without the conserved phenylalanine or tryptophan. V is TRBV27 and J is TRBJ1-3; a possible D gene is TRBD1 (6 bases). Between the trimmed V and J ends, which lost 7 bases and 9 bases, there was a span of 13 bases. This CDR3 contains 12 residues. The germline gives CDR1 MNHEY, CDR2 SMNVEV (reference sequence). The CDR3 sequence is CASKMGGGTIYL. CDR3 in DNA: TGTGCCAGCAAGATGGGGGGCGGCACCATATATCTT.

In its sample, this clonotype was seen many times. The genes are TRBV2 and TRBJ2-5, with 9 bases that match TRBD1. Germline CDR1 reads SNHLY; CDR2 reads FYNNEI. The CDR3 contains 16 residues. The J segment lost 8 bases and the V segment lost 0 bases, leaving 10 bases of the junction unmatched. The CDR3 DNA is TGTGCCAGCAGTGAAGCGACCCAGGACAGGGGTAGTACCCAGTACTTC. Residues: CASSEATQDRGSTQYF.

V is TRBV28 and J is TRBJ2-1, with 8 bases that match TRBD1. This CDR3 is built from 14 residues. The germline CDR1 and CDR2 sequences are MDHEN and SYDVKM. V lost 5 bases and J lost 2; bases outside the gene matches: 2. The CDR3 sequence is CASSPGGPYNEQFF. In nucleotides, the CDR3 is TGTGCCAGCAGTCCAGGGGGCCCCTACAATGAGCAGTTCTTC. Complete variable domain (other parts from reference TRBV28 and TRBJ2-1): DVKVTQSSRYLVKRTGEKVFLECVQDMDHENMFWYRQDPGLGLRLIYFSYDVKMKEKGDIPEGYSVSREKKERFSLILESASTNQTSMYLCASSPGGPYNEQFFGPGTRLTVL.

V and J are TRBV6-1 and TRBJ2-1, with TRBD1 identical over 10 bases. Germline assignment: CDR1 MNHNS and CDR2 SASEGT. Trimming cost V 5 bases and J 5 bases; bases outside gene matches: 12. This CDR3 has 17 residues. The CDR3 region is CASSLFSGTGEDNEQFF. For the CDR3, the DNA is TGTGCCAGCAGTCTTTTCTCCGGGACAGGGGAAGACAATGAGCAGTTCTTC.

This clonotype was counted many times. The chain carries TRBV12-3 or TRBV12-4 and TRBJ1-2, with D perhaps matching TRBD1 (6 bases). The CDR3 sequence is 15 residues long. Trimming took off 1 base at V and 1 base at J, with 10 bases between the two ends. CDR3 amino acids: CASSLEGEGNYGYTF. The CDR3 DNA follows: TGTGCCAGCAGTTTAGAGGGGGAAGGTAACTATGGCTACACCTTC.

This clonotype was counted many times. The chain recombines TRBV24-1 with TRBJ2-5; TRBD1 aligns across 9 bases. The ends lost 4 bases at V and 9 bases at J; junction bases unmatched: 14. CDR3 length: 16 residues. From germline, CDR1 is KGHDR and CDR2 SFDVKD. In DNA form, the CDR3 reads TGTGCCACCAGTGACCCGAGGGACAGGGCGCCAAGAGCCCAGTACTTC. Its protein is CATSDPRDRAPRAQYF.

On this clonotype itself: A much larger clone is a single base away; this may be a read error. The chain employs TRBV28 and TRBJ1-2; 10 bases map to TRBD1. CDR1 and CDR2 from the germline V gene are MDHEN and SYDVKM. This CDR3 is 12 amino acids long. The CDR3 protein is CASKDRGYGDTF. The CDR3 DNA follows: TGTGCCAGCAAGGACAGGGGGTATGGCGACACCTTC.

There are many counts of this clonotype. The chain couples TRBV28 to TRBJ1-4, with D unresolved. V dropped 4 bases and J dropped 7 bases, with 10 bases sitting between them. The CDR3 consists of 13 residues. CDR1 is MDHEN and CDR2 is SYDVKM in the germline V gene. CDR3 nucleotide sequence: TGTGCCAGCAGTTCCCCGGGTTTTGAAAAACTGTTTTTT. It codes for CASSSPGFEKLFF.

The rearrangement links TRBV28 to TRBJ1-4, with D hard to call. Germline CDR1 reads MDHEN; CDR2 reads SYDVKM. The CDR3 runs to 14 residues. V lost 2 bases and J lost 7, with 11 bases in between. CDR3 in amino acids: CASSLRAKGEKLFF. CDR3 nucleotides: TGTGCCAGCAGTTTACGGGCAAAAGGTGAAAAACTGTTTTTT. Complete variable domain (other parts from reference TRBV28 and TRBJ1-4): DVKVTQSSRYLVKRTGEKVFLECVQDMDHENMFWYRQDPGLGLRLIYFSYDVKMKEKGDIPEGYSVSREKKERFSLILESASTNQTSMYLCASSLRAKGEKLFFGSGTQLSVL.

This clonotype occurred many times. The rearrangement joins TRBV7-9 to TRBJ2-5; 14 bases fit TRBD2. This CDR3 is 17 amino acids long. V lost 5 bases and J lost 5; bases outside the gene matches: 10. In germline, CDR1 is SEHNR, CDR2 FQNEAQ (reference sequence). The CDR3, as DNA: TGTGCCAGCAGCAGAGGACTAGCGGGAGGAGCGAGGGAGACCCAGTACTTC. Protein product: CASSRGLAGGARETQYF. The full variable domain, with the rest looked up from reference TRBV7-9 and TRBJ2-5, is DTGVSQNPRHKITKRGQNVTFRCDPISEHNRLYWYRQTLGQGPEFLTYFQNEAQLEKSRLLSDRFSAERPKGSFSTLEIQRTEQGDSAMYLCASSRGLAGGARETQYFGPGTRLLVL.

This clonotype has at least ten counts. The J gene is TRBJ1-1, the V gene TRBV7-3; D gene unclear. The CDR3 consists of 12 residues. Germline V gene sequence: CDR1 SGHTA, CDR2 FQGTGA. Trimming shortened V by 2 bases and J by 8 bases, and 9 bases separated the two germline ends. DNA for the CDR3: TGTGCCAGCAGCTTAGACGGGCAGGAAGCTTTCTTT. Protein sequence: CASSLDGQEAFF.

This clonotype was detected a few times. CDR3 DNA: TGTGCCACCAGTGACCCAGGGGACACTGAAGCTTTCTTT. It codes for CATSDPGDTEAFF. The genes are TRBV24-1 and TRBJ1-1; TRBD1 might be the D (6 bases). The CDR3 has 13 residues. From germline, CDR1 is KGHDR and CDR2 SFDVKD. Trimming pared 4 bases from V and 3 bases from J, leaving 8 bases between.

This chain connects TRBV7-9 to TRBJ1-3, with a weak D call TRBD1 (5 bases). Germline CDR1 is SEHNR and CDR2 is FQNEAQ (reference sequence). This CDR3 contains 15 residues. V gave up 5 bases and J gave up 4 bases, with 15 bases separating them. Here the CDR3 DNA reads TGTGCCAGCAGCATACCCGGGACTGCCGGAAACACCATATATTTT. Translating it yields CASSIPGTAGNTIYF.

The table lists this clonotype with a few counts. This chain joins TRBV20-1 and TRBJ2-7; no definite D call. CDR3 length: 13 amino acids. Germline-derived CDR1 and CDR2 are DFQATT and SNEGSKA (reference sequence). V gave up 0 bases and J gave up 1 base, with 7 bases separating them. As DNA, the CDR3 is TGCAGTGCTAGAGATACGGCGTCCTACGAGCAGTACTTC. Protein sequence: CSARDTASYEQYF.

The chain combines TRBV20-1 with TRBJ2-7; D not certain. Germline CDR1 reads DFQATT; CDR2 reads SNEGSKA (reference sequence). The CDR3 covers 14 residues. V lost 3 bases to trimming and J lost 5 bases, with 17 bases between them. DNA of the CDR3: TGCAGTGCTAGTAGCCCCTCGGGCGGCGACGAGCAGTACTTC. It translates to CSASSPSGGDEQYF.

In its sample, this clonotype was seen a few times. The J gene is TRBJ2-7, the V gene TRBV7-9; D assignment may be TRBD1 or TRBD2 (7 bases each). The CDR3 contains 17 residues. The germline V gene has CDR1 SEHNR and CDR2 FQNEAQ (reference sequence). V was pared by 0 bases and J by 8 bases, with 23 bases between. CDR3: CASSLAWGGRQGPQQYF. The CDR3 bases are TGTGCCAGCAGCTTAGCATGGGGGGGGCGACAGGGACCCCAGCAGTACTTC.